Each of the 18 T cell receptor beta chains below was sequenced from the same sample in a study of blood T cell repertoires in COVID-19. Assay: immunoSEQ multiplex PCR; the TCRdb copy retains only in-frame clones and omits some. Here the sample spans 290,000 or so clones, roughly 86% being singletons. Input material: peripheral blood. The receptors here all came from an older man with acute or convalescent COVID-19.

This rearrangement joins TRBV11-2 to TRBJ2-1; D possibly corresponds to TRBD2 (6 bases). Germline CDR1 and CDR2: SGHAT and FQNNGV. Trimming took off 5 bases at V and 2 bases at J, with 13 bases between the two ends. This CDR3 region has 15 residues. The DNA for the CDR3 is TGTGCCAGCAGCGCGGGACCGCAGACCTACAATGAGCAGTTCTTC. Protein sequence: CASSAGPQTYNEQFF.

This rearrangement joins TRBV5-1 to TRBJ1-4, with D uncertain. Germline loops: CDR1 SGHRS, CDR2 YFSETQ. The CDR3 totals 14 residues. V gave up 7 bases and J gave up 1 base, with 11 bases separating them. CDR3 nucleotides: TGCGCCAGCCGAGAGAGGATAACTAATGAAAAACTGTTTTTT. As protein: CASRERITNEKLFF.

This clone was seen just once. V and J are TRBV4-3 and TRBJ2-7; weak D call: TRBD1 (6 bases). This CDR3 region has 14 residues. Germline values: CDR1 LGHNA, CDR2 YSLEER. Between the trimmed V and J ends, which lost 8 bases and 0 bases, there was a span of 14 bases. The CDR3 DNA follows: TGCGCCAGCCGAAGGGACACAAGCTCCTACGAGCAGTACTTC. This sequence encodes CASRRDTSSYEQYF.

This sequence joins TRBV5-4 and TRBJ2-7, with a possible D match to TRBD2 (6 bases). This CDR3 comprises 13 residues. Germline-derived CDR1 and CDR2 are SGHNT and YYREEE (reference sequence). Trimming stripped 1 base from V and 5 bases from J, with 10 bases between. Here the CDR3 reads CASSLNGGNEQYF. CDR3 sequence (DNA): TGTGCCAGCAGCTTGAACGGGGGAAACGAGCAGTACTTC.

A remark on this clone: Sequence at one end of the junction differs from germline and may be a read error. The V gene is TRBV7-9, the J gene TRBJ2-1; 8 bases match TRBD2. In germline, CDR1 is SEHNR, CDR2 FQNEAQ (reference sequence). The CDR3 sequence is 13 residues long. CDR3 amino acids: CASSLTGGLDTIF. The CDR3 DNA sequence: TGTGCCAGCAGCTTAACCGGGGGACTAGACACAATCTTC.

V is TRBV3-1 (or the pseudogene TRBV3-2) and J is TRBJ2-5; tentatively, D is TRBD1 (7 bases). This CDR3 contains 16 residues. The germline V gene has CDR1 LGHDT and CDR2 YNNKEL (reference sequence). V lost 1 base and J lost 9, with 21 bases in between. This CDR3 reads CASSQVRLGGGGPQYF. CDR3 sequence (DNA): TGTGCCAGCAGCCAAGTCAGACTAGGGGGCGGAGGGCCCCAGTACTTC.

V is TRBV28 and J is TRBJ1-1; possibly TRBD1 for D (5 bases). Germline values: CDR1 MDHEN, CDR2 SYDVKM. The CDR3 has 14 amino acids. Trimming took 7 bases from V and 10 from J, leaving 22 bases between them. The CDR3 protein is CASISTKVGLGAFF. For the CDR3, the DNA is TGTGCCAGCATCTCTACTAAGGTGGGACTAGGAGCTTTCTTT.

V is TRBV4-3 and J is TRBJ2-3; D gene uncertain. V was shortened by 5 bases and J by 4 bases, with 19 bases between the two germline ends. Germline assignment: CDR1 LGHNA and CDR2 YSLEER. This CDR3 comprises 16 residues. The CDR3 here is CASSSSAAKAADTQYF. In nucleotides, the CDR3 is TGCGCCAGCAGCAGCAGCGCGGCGAAGGCAGCAGATACGCAGTATTTT.

The V and J genes are TRBV2 and TRBJ1-5; possibly TRBD1 for D (5 bases). CDR1 is SNHLY and CDR2 is FYNNEI in the germline V gene. With 4 bases removed from V and 11 bases from J, the gap between germline ends came to 18 bases. The CDR3 length is 14 residues. CDR3 coding DNA: TGTGCCAGCAGTGCCCAGGGTATTCAACTGGCCCAGCATTTT. Amino acids: CASSAQGIQLAQHF.

The chain couples TRBV6-6 to TRBJ2-5; maybe TRBD2 (6 bases). Trimming left V 7 bases short and J 0 bases short, with 18 bases between. CDR3 size: 16 residues. The germline CDR1 and CDR2 sequences are MNHNY and SVGAGI (reference sequence). Written as DNA, the CDR3 is TGTGCCAGCACCTACACCGCGGGGAGATACCAAGAGACCCAGTACTTC. Translating it yields CASTYTAGRYQETQYF.

V and J are TRBV28 and TRBJ1-4; 7 nucleotides agree with TRBD1. Germline V gives CDR1 MDHEN, CDR2 SYDVKM. Losses at the gene ends were 5 bases for V and 6 bases for J; bases not matched to a gene: 12. The CDR3 has 16 amino acids. The CDR3 region has the DNA TGTGCCAGCAGTCAAACTGCCGGGACAGATGATGAAAAACTGTTTTTT. Amino acids: CASSQTAGTDDEKLFF.

This clone was found a few times. The chain carries TRBV4-2 and TRBJ2-7, with 9 nucleotides matching TRBD2. CDR3 length: 16 amino acids. Germline CDR1 is LGHNA and CDR2 is YNFKEQ. The trim removed 3 bases at V and 1 base at J, leaving 7 bases unmatched. In DNA form, the CDR3 reads TGTGCCAGCAGCCACCCAAGGACTAGCGAGTCCTACGAGCAGTACTTC. Translated, it gives CASSHPRTSESYEQYF.

This clone showed up just once. The genes are TRBV9 and TRBJ2-5; 12 bases are a match to TRBD2. Germline-derived CDR1 and CDR2 are SGDLS and YYNGEE. The J segment lost 5 bases and the V segment lost 5 bases, leaving 7 bases of the junction unmatched. The CDR3 sequence is 15 residues long. The CDR3 bases are TGTGCCAGCAGTGCTAGCGGGGGGGCCGGTGAGACCCAGTACTTC. As protein: CASSASGGAGETQYF.

The rearrangement joins TRBV5-6 to TRBJ2-7, with TRBD1 identical over 7 bases. The germline CDR1 and CDR2 sequences are SGHDT and YYEEEE. The CDR3 totals 14 residues. V shed 1 base and J 4 bases; nucleotides not matched to a gene: 5. The CDR3 reads CASSLWGTAYEQYF. For the CDR3, the DNA is TGTGCCAGCAGCTTGTGGGGGACAGCATACGAGCAGTACTTC.

The chain recombines TRBV29-1 with TRBJ2-1; 13 bases fit TRBD2. Germline V CDR1 and CDR2: SQVTM, ANQGSEA. The trim removed 4 bases at V and 9 bases at J, leaving 9 bases unmatched. The CDR3 loop spans 15 amino acids. The CDR3 loop reads CSVVVGLAGVGEQFF. The CDR3 DNA follows: TGCAGCGTTGTAGTAGGACTAGCGGGGGTCGGTGAGCAGTTCTTC.

This chain links TRBV9 with TRBJ2-3; 7 bases are shared with TRBD2. Germline trimming cut 0 bases from V and 2 bases from J; bases unmatched to any gene: 6. Germline CDR1 is SGDLS and CDR2 is YYNGEE. There are 16 residues in the CDR3. DNA for the CDR3: TGTGCCAGCAGCGTAGATGCGGGAGTACTCACAGATACGCAGTATTTT. It yields the protein CASSVDAGVLTDTQYF.

This rearrangement joins TRBV12-3 or TRBV12-4 to TRBJ2-3; no firm D call. The germline V and J ends were trimmed by 9 bases and 5 bases, with 9 bases remaining between them. The CDR3 runs to 11 residues. The CDR3 region has the DNA TGTGCCAGTAACTCTTTAGATACGCAGTATTTT. Translated: CASNSLDTQYF.

The chain uses TRBV5-4 and TRBJ1-2; no definite D call. V was clipped by 5 bases and J by 4 bases, with 12 bases between them. This CDR3 is 13 amino acids long. Germline CDR1 reads SGHNT; CDR2 reads YYREEE (reference sequence). CDR3 loop: CASRSVGSYGYTF. CDR3 bases: TGTGCCAGCAGGTCGGTTGGTAGCTATGGCTACACCTTC.